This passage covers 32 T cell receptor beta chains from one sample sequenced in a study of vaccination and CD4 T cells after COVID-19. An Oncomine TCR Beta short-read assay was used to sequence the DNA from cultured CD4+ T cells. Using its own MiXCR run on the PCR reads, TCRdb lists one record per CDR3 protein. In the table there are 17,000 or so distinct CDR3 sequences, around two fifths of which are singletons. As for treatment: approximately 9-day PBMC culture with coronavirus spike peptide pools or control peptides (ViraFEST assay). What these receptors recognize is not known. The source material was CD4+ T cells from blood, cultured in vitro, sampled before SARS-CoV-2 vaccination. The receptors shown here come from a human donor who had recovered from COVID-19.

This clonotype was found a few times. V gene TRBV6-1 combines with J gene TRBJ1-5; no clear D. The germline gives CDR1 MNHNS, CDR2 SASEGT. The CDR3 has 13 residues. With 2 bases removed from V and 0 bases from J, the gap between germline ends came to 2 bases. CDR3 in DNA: TGTGCCAGCAGTGAACGTAGCAATCAGCCCCAGCATTTT. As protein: CASSERSNQPQHF.

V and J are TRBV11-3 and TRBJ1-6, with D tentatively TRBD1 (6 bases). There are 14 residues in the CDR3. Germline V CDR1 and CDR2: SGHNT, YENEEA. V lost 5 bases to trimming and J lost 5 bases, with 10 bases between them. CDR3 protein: CASSPRQDNSPLHF. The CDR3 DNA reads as TGTGCCAGCAGCCCTCGACAGGATAATTCACCCCTCCACTTT.

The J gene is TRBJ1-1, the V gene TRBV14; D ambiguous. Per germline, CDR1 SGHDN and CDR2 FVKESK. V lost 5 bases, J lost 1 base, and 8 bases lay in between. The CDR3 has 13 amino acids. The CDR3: CASSFGTNTEAFF. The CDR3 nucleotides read TGTGCCAGCAGCTTTGGAACGAACACTGAAGCTTTCTTT.

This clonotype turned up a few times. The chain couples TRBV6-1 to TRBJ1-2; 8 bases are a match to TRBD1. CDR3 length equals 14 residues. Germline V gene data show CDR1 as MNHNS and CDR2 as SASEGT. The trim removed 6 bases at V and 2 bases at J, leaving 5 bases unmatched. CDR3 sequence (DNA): TGTGCCAGCAGCCGTGGACAGGGCAACTATGGCTACACCTTC. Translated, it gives CASSRGQGNYGYTF.

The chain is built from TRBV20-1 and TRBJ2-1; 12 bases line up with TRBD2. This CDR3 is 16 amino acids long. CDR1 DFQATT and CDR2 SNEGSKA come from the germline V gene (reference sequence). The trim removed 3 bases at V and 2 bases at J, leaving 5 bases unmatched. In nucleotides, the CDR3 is TGCAGTGCTAGCCTAGCGGGAGGGCCCACCTACAATGAGCAGTTCTTC. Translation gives CSASLAGGPTYNEQFF.

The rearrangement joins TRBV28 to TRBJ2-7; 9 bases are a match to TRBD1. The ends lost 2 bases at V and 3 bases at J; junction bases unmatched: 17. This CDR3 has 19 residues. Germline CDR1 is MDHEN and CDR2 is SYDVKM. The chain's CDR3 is CASSLRDRDFSMEFYEQYF. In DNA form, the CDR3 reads TGTGCCAGCAGTTTAAGGGACAGGGACTTCTCGATGGAGTTCTACGAGCAGTACTTC.

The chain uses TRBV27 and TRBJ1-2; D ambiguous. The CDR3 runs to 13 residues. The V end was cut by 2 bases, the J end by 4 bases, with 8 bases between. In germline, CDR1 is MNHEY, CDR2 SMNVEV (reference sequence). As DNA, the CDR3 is TGTGCCAGCAGTTTAGGTAAGGCCTATGGCTACACCTTC. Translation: CASSLGKAYGYTF.

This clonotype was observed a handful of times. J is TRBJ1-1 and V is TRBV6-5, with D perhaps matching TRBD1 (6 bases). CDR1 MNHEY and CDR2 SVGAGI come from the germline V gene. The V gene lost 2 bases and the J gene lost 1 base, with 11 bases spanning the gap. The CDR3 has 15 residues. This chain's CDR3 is CASSYPGQPNTEAFF. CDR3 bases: TGTGCCAGCAGTTACCCGGGACAACCGAACACTGAAGCTTTCTTT.

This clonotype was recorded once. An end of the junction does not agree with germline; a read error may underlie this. CDR3 loop: CASSPGQGTTVYF. The CDR3 DNA follows: TGTGCCAGCTCCCCGGGACAGGGGACGACAGTATACTTC. The chain employs TRBV18 and TRBJ1-2; TRBD1 matches at 10 bases. The length of the CDR3 is 13 residues. CDR1 is KGHSH and CDR2 is LQKENI in the germline V gene.

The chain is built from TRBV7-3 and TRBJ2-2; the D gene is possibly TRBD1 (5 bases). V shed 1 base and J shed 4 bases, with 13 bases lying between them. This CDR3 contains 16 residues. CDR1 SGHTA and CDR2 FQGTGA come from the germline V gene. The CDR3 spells CASSLKPAGFTGELFF. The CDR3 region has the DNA TGTGCCAGCAGCTTAAAACCGGCAGGGTTCACCGGGGAGCTGTTTTTT.

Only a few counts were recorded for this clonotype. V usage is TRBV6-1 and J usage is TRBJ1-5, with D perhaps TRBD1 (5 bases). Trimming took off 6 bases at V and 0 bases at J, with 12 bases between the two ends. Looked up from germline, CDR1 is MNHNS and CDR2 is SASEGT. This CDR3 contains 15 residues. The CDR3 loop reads CASSPRQSSNQPQHF. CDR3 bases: TGTGCCAGCAGCCCCCGACAGAGTAGCAATCAGCCCCAGCATTTT.

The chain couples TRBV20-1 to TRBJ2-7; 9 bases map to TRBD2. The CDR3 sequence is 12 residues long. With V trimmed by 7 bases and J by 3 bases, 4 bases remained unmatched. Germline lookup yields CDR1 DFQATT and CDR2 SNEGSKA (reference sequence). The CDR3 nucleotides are TGCAGTGTTCCGCGGGAGGGCTACGAGCAGTACTTC. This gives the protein CSVPREGYEQYF.

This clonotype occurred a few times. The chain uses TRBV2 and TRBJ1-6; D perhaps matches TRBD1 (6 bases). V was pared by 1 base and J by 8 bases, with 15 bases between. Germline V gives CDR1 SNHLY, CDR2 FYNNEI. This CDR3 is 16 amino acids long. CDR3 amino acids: CASSEDRGRRDSPLHF. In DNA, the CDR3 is TGTGCCAGCAGTGAAGATAGGGGGAGGAGGGATTCACCCCTCCACTTT.

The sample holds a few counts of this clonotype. CDR3 nucleotide sequence: TGTGCCAGCACCGATGGGGGGCGCTTGGACACCGGGGAGCTGTTTTTT. It translates to CASTDGGRLDTGELFF. The J gene is TRBJ2-2, the V gene TRBV7-9, with D perhaps assigned TRBD1 or TRBD2 (6 bases each). Trimming took off 7 bases at V and 3 bases at J, with 18 bases between the two ends. CDR1 and CDR2 (germline): SEHNR, FQNEAQ (reference sequence). The length of the CDR3 is 16 residues.

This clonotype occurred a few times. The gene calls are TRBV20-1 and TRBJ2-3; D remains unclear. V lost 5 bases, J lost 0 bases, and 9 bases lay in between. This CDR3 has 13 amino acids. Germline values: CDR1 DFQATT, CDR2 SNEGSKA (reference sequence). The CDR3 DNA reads TGCAGTGCTCCTGGACCAAGCACAGATACGCAGTATTTT. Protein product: CSAPGPSTDTQYF.

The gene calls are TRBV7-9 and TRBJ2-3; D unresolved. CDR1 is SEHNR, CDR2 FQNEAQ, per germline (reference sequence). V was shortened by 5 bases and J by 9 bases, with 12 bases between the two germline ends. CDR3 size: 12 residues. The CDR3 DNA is TGTGCCAGCAGCCTAGTTGGGCAAACGCAGTATTTT. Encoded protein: CASSLVGQTQYF.

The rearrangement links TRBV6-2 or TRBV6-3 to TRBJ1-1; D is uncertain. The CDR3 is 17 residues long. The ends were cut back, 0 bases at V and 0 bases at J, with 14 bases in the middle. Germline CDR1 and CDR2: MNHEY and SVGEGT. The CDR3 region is CASSYSSKKGLNTEAFF. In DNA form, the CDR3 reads TGTGCCAGCAGTTACTCGAGTAAAAAGGGTTTGAACACTGAAGCTTTCTTT.

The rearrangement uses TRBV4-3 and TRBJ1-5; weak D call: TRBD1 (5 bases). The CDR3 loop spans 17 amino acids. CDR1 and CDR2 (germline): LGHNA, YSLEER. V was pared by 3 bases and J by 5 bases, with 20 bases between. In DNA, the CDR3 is TGCGCCAGCAGCCACCAAGGGGAGCAGGGTTGGGATCAGCCCCAGCATTTT. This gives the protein CASSHQGEQGWDQPQHF.

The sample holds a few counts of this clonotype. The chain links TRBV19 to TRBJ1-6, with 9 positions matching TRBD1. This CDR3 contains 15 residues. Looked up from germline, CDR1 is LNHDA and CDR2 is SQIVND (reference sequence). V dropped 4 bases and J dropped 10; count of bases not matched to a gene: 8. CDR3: CASSTAGQGRSPLHF. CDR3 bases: TGTGCCAGTAGTACCGCCGGACAGGGGAGATCACCCCTCCACTTT. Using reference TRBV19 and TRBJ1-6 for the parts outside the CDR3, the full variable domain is DGGITQSPKYLFRKEGQNVTLSCEQNLNHDAMYWYRQDPGQGLRLIYYSQIVNDFQKGDIAEGYSVSREKKESFPLTVTSAQKNPTAFYLCASSTAGQGRSPLHFGNGTRLTVT.

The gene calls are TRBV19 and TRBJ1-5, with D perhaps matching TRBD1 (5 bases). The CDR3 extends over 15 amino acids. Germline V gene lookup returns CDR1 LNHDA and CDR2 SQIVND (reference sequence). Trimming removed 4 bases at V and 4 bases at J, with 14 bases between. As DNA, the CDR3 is TGTGCCAGTAGTACCAGGGTAGCCCTGAATCAGCCCCAGCATTTT. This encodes CASSTRVALNQPQHF.

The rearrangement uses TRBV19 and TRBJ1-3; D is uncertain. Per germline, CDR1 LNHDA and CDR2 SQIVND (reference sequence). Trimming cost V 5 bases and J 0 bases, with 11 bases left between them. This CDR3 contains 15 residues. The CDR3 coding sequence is TGTGCCAGTAGTGTCGACGGAGCCTCTGGAAACACCATATATTTT. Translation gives CASSVDGASGNTIYF.

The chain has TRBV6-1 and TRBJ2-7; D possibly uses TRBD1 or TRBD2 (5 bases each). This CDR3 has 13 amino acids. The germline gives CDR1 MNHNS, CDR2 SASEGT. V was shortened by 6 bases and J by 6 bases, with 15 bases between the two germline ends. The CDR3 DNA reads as TGTGCCAGCAGCCGGGGTGGGGGTGGCGAGCAGTACTTC. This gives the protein CASSRGGGGEQYF.

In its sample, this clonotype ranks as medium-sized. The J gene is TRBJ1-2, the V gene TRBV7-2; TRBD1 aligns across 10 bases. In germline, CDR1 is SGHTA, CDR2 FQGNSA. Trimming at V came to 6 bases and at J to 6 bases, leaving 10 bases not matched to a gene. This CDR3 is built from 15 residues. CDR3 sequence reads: CASRSDRGGRDGYTF. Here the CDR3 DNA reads TGTGCCAGCAGATCGGACAGGGGGGGAAGGGATGGCTACACCTTC. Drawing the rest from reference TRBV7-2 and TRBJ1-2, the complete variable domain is GAGVSQSPSNKVTEKGKDVELRCDPISGHTALYWYRQSLGQGLEFLIYFQGNSAPDKSGLPSDRFSAERTGGSVSTLTIQRTQQEDSAVYLCASRSDRGGRDGYTFGSGTRLTVV.

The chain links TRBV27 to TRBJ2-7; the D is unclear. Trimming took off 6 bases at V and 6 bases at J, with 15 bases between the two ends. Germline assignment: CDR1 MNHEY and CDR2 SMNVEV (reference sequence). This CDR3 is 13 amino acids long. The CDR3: CASRGRVEFEQYF. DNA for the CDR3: TGTGCCAGCAGAGGTCGCGTGGAATTCGAGCAGTACTTC.

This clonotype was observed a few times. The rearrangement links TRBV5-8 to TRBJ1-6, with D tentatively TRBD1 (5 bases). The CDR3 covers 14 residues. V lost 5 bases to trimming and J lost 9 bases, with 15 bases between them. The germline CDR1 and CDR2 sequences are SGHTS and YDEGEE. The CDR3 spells CASRMIGTGSPLHF. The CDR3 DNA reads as TGTGCCAGCAGAATGATTGGGACGGGTTCACCCCTCCACTTT.

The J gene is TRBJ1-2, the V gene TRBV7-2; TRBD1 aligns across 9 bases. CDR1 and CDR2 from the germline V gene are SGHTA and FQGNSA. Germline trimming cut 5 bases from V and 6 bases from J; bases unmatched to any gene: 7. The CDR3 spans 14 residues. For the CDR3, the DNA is TGTGCCAGCAGCCCCCACAGGGGGCGTGATGGCTACACCTTC. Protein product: CASSPHRGRDGYTF.

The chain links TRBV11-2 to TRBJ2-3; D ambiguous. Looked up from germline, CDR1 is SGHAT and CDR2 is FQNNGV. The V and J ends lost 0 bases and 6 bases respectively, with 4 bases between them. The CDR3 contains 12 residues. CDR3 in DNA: TGTGCCAGCAGCTTAGATCGGGATACGCAGTATTTT. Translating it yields CASSLDRDTQYF.

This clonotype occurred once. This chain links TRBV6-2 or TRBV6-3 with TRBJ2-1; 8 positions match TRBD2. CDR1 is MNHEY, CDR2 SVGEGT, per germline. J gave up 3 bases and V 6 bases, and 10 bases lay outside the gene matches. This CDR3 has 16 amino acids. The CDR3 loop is CASSTRLAGFYNEQFF. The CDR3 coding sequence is TGTGCCAGCAGCACCCGTCTAGCGGGTTTCTACAATGAGCAGTTCTTC.

CDR3 sequence: CASSFVRNYGYTF. The DNA of the CDR3 is TGTGCCAGCAGCTTCGTCCGAAACTATGGCTACACCTTC. The chain has TRBV7-2 and TRBJ1-2; D is uncertain. V was pared by 3 bases and J by 2 bases, with 7 bases between. The CDR3 is 13 residues long. Germline CDR1 reads SGHTA; CDR2 reads FQGNSA.

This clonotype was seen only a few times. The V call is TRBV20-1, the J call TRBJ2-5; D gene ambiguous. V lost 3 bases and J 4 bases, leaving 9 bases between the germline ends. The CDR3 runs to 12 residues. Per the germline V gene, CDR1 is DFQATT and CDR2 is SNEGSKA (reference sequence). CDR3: CSASGQLETQYF. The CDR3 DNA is TGCAGTGCTAGTGGTCAGTTAGAGACCCAGTACTTC.

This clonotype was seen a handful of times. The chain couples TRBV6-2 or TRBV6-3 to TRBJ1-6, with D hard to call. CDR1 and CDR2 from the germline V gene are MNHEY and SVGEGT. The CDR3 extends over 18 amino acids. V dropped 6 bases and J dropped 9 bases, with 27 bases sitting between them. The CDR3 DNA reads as TGTGCCAGCAGCCGGTTTGGCGGTCTCTCGAGACGGATTTCACCCCTCCACTTT. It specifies CASSRFGGLSRRISPLHF.

CDR3 protein: CASSSGHGSYEQYF. CDR3 sequence (DNA): TGTGCCAGCAGCTCTGGACATGGCTCCTACGAGCAGTACTTC. The chain employs TRBV7-2 and TRBJ2-7; D is perhaps TRBD1 (5 bases). The V gene's germline CDR1 is SGHTA and CDR2 FQGNSA. The CDR3 totals 14 residues. V was trimmed by 4 bases and J by 0 bases, leaving 10 bases between them.